The source of this T cell receptor (beta chain) is a study of cytomegalovirus exposure and HLA in healthy donors. Primers for the PCR totalled 60 Vbeta and 13 Jbeta. The table came from immunoSEQ multiplex PCR; TCRdb's copy has only in-frame clones and leaves some out. Of about 64,000 clones in the sample, 65% to 90% were seen once. From germline, CDR1 is SEHNR and CDR2 FQNEAQ (reference sequence). The CDR3 totals 13 residues. The germline V and J ends were trimmed by 8 bases and 0 bases, with 5 bases remaining between them. The sequenced sample consisted of PBMCs. The rearrangement uses TRBV7-9 and TRBJ1-6; D is uncertain. This TCR was recovered from a female donor in good health and CMV-seronegative. CDR3 region: CASGSSYNSPLHF. In DNA form, the CDR3 reads TGTGCCAGCGGGAGCTCCTATAATTCACCCCTCCACTTT.